Below are 28 T cell receptor beta chains sequenced from a single sample in a study of shared clonotypes between healthy human individuals. Here immunoSEQ multiplex PCR was the method, and the copy in TCRdb shows in-frame clones only, minus some. The table lists roughly 760,000 clones, approximately 79% of them singletons, with over 1.5% in the top ten. Sequenced input: memory CD4+ T cells sorted from blood. The subset is: CD45RA-negative fraction. The receptors derive from a woman aged 25 to 45 in good health.

This clone has a handful of counts. V usage is TRBV30 and J usage is TRBJ2-3; 7 bases are shared with TRBD2. Unmatched junction bases numbered 23, after V lost 0 bases and J lost 14 bases. The CDR3 runs to 17 residues. Per the germline V gene, CDR1 is GTSNPN and CDR2 is SVGIG (reference sequence). The CDR3 bases are TGTGCCTGGAGTGTAAGGGCTTTCCCCCGACTAGCAACCTCTGCGTATTTT. Residues: CAWSVRAFPRLATSAYF.

The chain links TRBV25-1 to TRBJ2-3; the D call may be TRBD1 or TRBD2 (5 bases each). The germline V and J ends were trimmed by 5 bases and 8 bases, with 11 bases remaining between them. This CDR3 is 12 amino acids long. From germline, CDR1 is MGHDK and CDR2 SYGVNS. This CDR3 reads CASSLGVGTQYF. DNA for the CDR3: TGTGCCAGCAGTTTGGGGGTCGGTACGCAGTATTTT.

The CDR3 loop is CASSEPGAGQPQHF. Written as DNA, the CDR3 is TGTGCCAGCAGCGAACCGGGGGCGGGTCAGCCCCAGCATTTT. The chain couples TRBV27 to TRBJ1-5, with D perhaps TRBD1 (6 bases). Trimming stripped 6 bases from V and 6 bases from J, with 15 bases between. CDR1 MNHEY and CDR2 SMNVEV come from the germline V gene (reference sequence). The CDR3 covers 14 residues.

Note on this clone: A much larger clone sits a single nucleotide away, making a read error possible. Other DNA sequences in this specimen translate into the identical CDR3. The gene calls are TRBV5-1 and TRBJ2-1, with 7 bases matching TRBD2. CDR1 is SGHRS and CDR2 is YFSETQ in the germline V gene. V dropped 2 bases and J dropped 3; count of bases not matched to a gene: 5. The CDR3 has 15 amino acids. CDR3: CASSLSSGSYNEQFF. The CDR3 DNA reads TGCGCCAGCAGCTTATCTAGCGGAAGCTACAATGAGCAGTTCTTC.

The chain uses TRBV23-1 and TRBJ2-2, with 7 bases that match TRBD2. TRBV23-1 falls under the ORF class, with uncertain function. CDR3 length: 15 amino acids. V lost 4 bases and J lost 2; bases outside the gene matches: 4. The CDR3 spells CASSRTSENTGELFF. The CDR3 DNA reads TGCGCCAGCAGTCGTACTAGCGAAAACACCGGGGAGCTGTTTTTT.

This clone was seen many times. This chain uses TRBV27 with TRBJ1-2, with unresolved D. Germline lookup yields CDR1 MNHEY and CDR2 SMNVEV (reference sequence). The V end lost 4 bases, the J end lost 8 bases, and 11 bases lay between the germline ends. This CDR3 region has 12 residues. CDR3 residues: CASSSFQGGYTF. CDR3 in DNA: TGTGCCAGCAGTTCATTCCAAGGGGGCTACACCTTC.

V usage is TRBV6-5 and J usage is TRBJ2-1; D is unclear. The CDR3 has 12 amino acids. In germline, CDR1 is MNHEY, CDR2 SVGAGI. Trimming removed 4 bases from V and 8 bases from J, with 9 bases in between. This chain's CDR3 is CASSFNHDEQFF. DNA for the CDR3: TGTGCCAGCAGTTTTAATCACGATGAGCAGTTCTTC.

The chain uses TRBV7-8 and TRBJ1-5; TRBD1 might be the D (5 bases). The CDR3 covers 16 residues. Germline CDR1 SGHVS, CDR2 FQNEAQ. V lost 4 bases and J 0 bases, leaving 13 bases between the germline ends. The DNA of the CDR3 is TGTGCCAGCAGCTCCGGGACCGGATATAGCAATCAGCCCCAGCATTTT. It translates to CASSSGTGYSNQPQHF.

The chain recombines TRBV2 with TRBJ2-7, with D maybe TRBD2 (5 bases). Germline values: CDR1 SNHLY, CDR2 FYNNEI. The CDR3 has 15 residues. The V end was cut by 1 base, the J end by 0 bases, with 10 bases between. CDR3 in amino acids: CASSEGRGNSYEQYF. The CDR3 DNA follows: TGTGCCAGCAGTGAAGGGAGAGGGAACTCCTACGAGCAGTACTTC.

This clone was observed a handful of times. This CDR3 reads CASSQLGPSSSLNTEAFF. The CDR3 DNA sequence: TGCGCCAGCAGCCAACTGGGACCTTCATCGTCTTTGAACACTGAAGCTTTCTTT. This sequence joins TRBV5-1 and TRBJ1-1; TRBD1 might be the D (5 bases). This CDR3 comprises 18 residues. The ends were cut back, 4 bases at V and 0 bases at J, with 22 bases in the middle. Germline lookup yields CDR1 SGHRS and CDR2 YFSETQ. The whole variable domain, filled in from reference TRBV5-1 and TRBJ1-1, reads KAGVTQTPRYLIKTRGQQVTLSCSPISGHRSVSWYQQTPGQGLQFLFEYFSETQRNKGNFPGRFSGRQFSNSRSEMNVSTLELGDSALYLCASSQLGPSSSLNTEAFFGQGTRLTVV.

The chain employs TRBV5-1 and TRBJ2-1, with 13 bases identical to TRBD2. Per the germline V gene, CDR1 is SGHRS and CDR2 is YFSETQ. This CDR3 region has 19 residues. V lost 4 bases to trimming and J lost 2 bases; unmatched junction nucleotides: 12. In nucleotides, the CDR3 is TGCGCCAGCAGCGCCTTGGGACTAGCGGGATATCGTCCCTACAATGAGCAGTTCTTC. Its translation: CASSALGLAGYRPYNEQFF.

The V gene is TRBV28, the J gene TRBJ2-7; D might be TRBD1 or TRBD2, each matching 6 bases. Germline V gene sequence: CDR1 MDHEN, CDR2 SYDVKM. The length of the CDR3 is 15 residues. Trimming took off 5 bases at V and 5 bases at J, with 19 bases between the two ends. The CDR3 nucleotides read TGTGCCAGCAGTCCCTTCGGGGGCGTTTTCCACGAGCAGTACTTC. As protein: CASSPFGGVFHEQYF. Full variable domain (outside the CDR3, taken from reference TRBV28 and TRBJ2-7): DVKVTQSSRYLVKRTGEKVFLECVQDMDHENMFWYRQDPGLGLRLIYFSYDVKMKEKGDIPEGYSVSREKKERFSLILESASTNQTSMYLCASSPFGGVFHEQYFGPGTRLTVT.

In this sample, this clone turned up a few times. V gene TRBV29-1 combines with J gene TRBJ2-1; D could derive from TRBD1 or TRBD2 (6 bases each). Trimming took off 3 bases at V and 9 bases at J, with 12 bases between the two ends. CDR3 length equals 12 residues. CDR1 is SQVTM and CDR2 is ANQGSEA in the germline V gene. CDR3 sequence reads: CSVEEGGGEQFF. CDR3 DNA: TGCAGCGTTGAGGAGGGGGGCGGTGAGCAGTTCTTC.

This rearrangement joins TRBV27 to TRBJ2-1, with TRBD2 matching 12 bases. The CDR3 length is 15 residues. J gave up 8 bases and V 5 bases, and 7 bases lay outside the gene matches. From germline, CDR1 is MNHEY and CDR2 SMNVEV (reference sequence). CDR3 nucleotide sequence: TGTGCCAGCAGTAGACTAGCGGGAGTCGGGGATGAGCAGTTCTTC. It yields the protein CASSRLAGVGDEQFF.

Here the CDR3 DNA reads TGCGCCAGCAGCTTGTCTTATGGAGACACTAACTATGGCTACACCTTC. Protein product: CASSLSYGDTNYGYTF. This chain connects TRBV5-1 to TRBJ1-2, with unresolved D. Trimming stripped 1 base from V and 0 bases from J, with 13 bases between. Germline loops: CDR1 SGHRS, CDR2 YFSETQ. This CDR3 is 16 amino acids long.

This clone was counted a few times. The CDR3 is CASSLALAGAGELFF. The CDR3, as DNA: TGTGCCAGCAGCTTAGCACTAGCGGGAGCCGGGGAGCTGTTTTTT. The chain is built from TRBV11-2 and TRBJ2-2; 11 positions agree with TRBD2. CDR3 length equals 15 residues. Per germline, CDR1 SGHAT and CDR2 FQNNGV. V dropped 1 base and J dropped 6; count of bases not matched to a gene: 1.

The genes are TRBV6-5 and TRBJ2-7, with D possibly being TRBD1 (5 bases). This CDR3 is 13 amino acids long. V lost 0 bases and J 5 bases, leaving 8 bases between the germline ends. Germline CDR1 and CDR2: MNHEY and SVGAGI. The CDR3 spells CASSYSTVHEQYF. For the CDR3, the DNA is TGTGCCAGCAGTTACTCGACAGTCCACGAGCAGTACTTC.

V and J are TRBV25-1 and TRBJ1-2, with 9 bases lining up with TRBD1. The CDR3 sequence is 14 residues long. V lost 2 bases and J lost 2; bases outside the gene matches: 0. The germline V gene encodes CDR1 MGHDK and CDR2 SYGVNS. The CDR3, as DNA: TGTGCCAGCAGTGAAGGGACAGGGAACTATGGCTACACCTTC. It encodes CASSEGTGNYGYTF.

The rearrangement joins TRBV4-1 to TRBJ1-5; D gene uncertain. This CDR3 contains 14 residues. Germline lookup yields CDR1 MGHRA and CDR2 YSYEKL. Trimming removed 3 bases at V and 2 bases at J, with 8 bases between. CDR3 sequence reads: CASSHGGGNQPQHF. CDR3 nucleotides: TGCGCCAGCAGCCACGGCGGAGGCAATCAGCCCCAGCATTTT.

This chain links TRBV7-2 with TRBJ2-5; the D gene is possibly TRBD2 (6 bases). CDR3 size: 14 residues. The ends were cut back, 1 base at V and 4 bases at J, with 10 bases in the middle. The germline gives CDR1 SGHTA, CDR2 FQGNSA. The CDR3: CASSLEVGGETQYF. CDR3 DNA sequence: TGTGCCAGCAGCTTAGAGGTCGGGGGAGAGACCCAGTACTTC.

This clone has only a few counts. This rearrangement joins TRBV30 to TRBJ2-1; perhaps TRBD1 as D (6 bases). Germline V gives CDR1 GTSNPN, CDR2 SVGIG (reference sequence). The CDR3 sequence is 12 residues long. CDR3 sequence (DNA): TGTGCTTATCGGACAGCCTACAATGAGCAGTTCTTC. It is translated as CAYRTAYNEQFF.

This clone was observed a handful of times. The chain has TRBV28 and TRBJ2-7, with TRBD2 as a possible D gene (6 bases). Trimming took off 5 bases at V and 6 bases at J, with 20 bases between the two ends. Germline CDR1 reads MDHEN; CDR2 reads SYDVKM. The CDR3 has 15 residues. In nucleotides, the CDR3 is TGTGCCAGCAGTGCTCCAGGCGGGGTGTCTCCCGAGCAGTACTTC. Translating it yields CASSAPGGVSPEQYF.

There are a few counts of this clone. At the DNA level, this CDR3 is encoded by other sequences in the same sample as well. V and J are TRBV5-1 and TRBJ2-5; 8 bases line up with TRBD1. J gave up 5 bases and V 2 bases, and 2 bases lay outside the gene matches. Germline V gene data show CDR1 as SGHRS and CDR2 as YFSETQ. The CDR3 covers 13 residues. CDR3 region: CASSFGQGETQYF. CDR3 DNA: TGCGCCAGCAGCTTTGGACAGGGTGAGACCCAGTACTTC. Drawing the rest from reference TRBV5-1 and TRBJ2-5, the complete variable domain is KAGVTQTPRYLIKTRGQQVTLSCSPISGHRSVSWYQQTPGQGLQFLFEYFSETQRNKGNFPGRFSGRQFSNSRSEMNVSTLELGDSALYLCASSFGQGETQYFGPGTRLLVL.

The rearrangement links TRBV6-1 to TRBJ1-1; D is unclear. The V end lost 0 bases, the J end lost 0 bases, and 8 bases lay between the germline ends. Germline CDR1 and CDR2: MNHNS and SASEGT. CDR3 size: 15 residues. The CDR3 loop reads CASSEAGRVNTEAFF. The CDR3 DNA is TGTGCCAGCAGTGAAGCAGGCCGGGTGAACACTGAAGCTTTCTTT.

The chain combines TRBV5-1 with TRBJ2-1; no firm D call. Germline loops: CDR1 SGHRS, CDR2 YFSETQ. The CDR3 contains 17 residues. Trimming stripped 1 base from V and 2 bases from J, with 16 bases between. The CDR3 nucleotides are TGCGCCAGCAGCTTGTCGGGTGGGGTTGGAGCCTACAATGAGCAGTTCTTC. Encoded protein: CASSLSGGVGAYNEQFF.

The chain couples TRBV7-9 to TRBJ1-3; D unclear. In germline, CDR1 is SEHNR, CDR2 FQNEAQ (reference sequence). The CDR3 has 15 amino acids. V lost 5 bases and J lost 2, with 13 bases in between. The CDR3 bases are TGTGCCAGCAGCCCCCTTGGACCGGCTGGAAACACCATATATTTT. Translating it yields CASSPLGPAGNTIYF.

The gene calls are TRBV11-2 and TRBJ1-2; D ambiguous. Germline loops: CDR1 SGHAT, CDR2 FQNNGV. The CDR3 spans 16 residues. V lost 5 bases, J lost 3 bases, and 19 bases lay in between. The CDR3 sequence: CASSTPAIRRDYGYTF. Here the CDR3 DNA reads TGTGCCAGCAGCACACCCGCCATTCGAAGAGACTATGGCTACACCTTC.

J is TRBJ1-2 and V is TRBV28; 8 bases agree with TRBD1. V trimming: 5 bases; J trimming: 3 bases; junction bases outside the gene matches: 11. Per germline, CDR1 MDHEN and CDR2 SYDVKM. The CDR3 sequence is 16 residues long. In DNA, the CDR3 is TGTGCCAGCAGTCCAGGGGGGTCAGGGGGCTACTATGGCTACACCTTC. The encoded protein is CASSPGGSGGYYGYTF.